These 20 T cell receptor beta chains came from one sample sequenced in a study of cytomegalovirus exposure and HLA in healthy donors. This PCR relied on a set of 60 Vbeta primers and 13 Jbeta primers. Libraries were prepared by immunoSEQ multiplex PCR; TCRdb keeps only in-frame clonotypes and omits some of them. The sample includes 100,000 to 150,000 clones, about 70% of them seen just once. Sample: PBMCs. The receptors were gathered from a woman between 55 and 75 years old in good health and CMV-seropositive.

The rearrangement links TRBV2 to TRBJ2-7, with D hard to call. The CDR3 has 11 residues. Trimming took 4 bases from V and 3 from J, leaving 4 bases between them. CDR1 SNHLY and CDR2 FYNNEI come from the germline V gene. This chain's CDR3 is CASSVFYEQYF. CDR3 sequence (DNA): TGTGCCAGCAGTGTCTTCTACGAGCAGTACTTC.

The chain employs TRBV25-1 and TRBJ1-1, with D possibly being TRBD1 (6 bases). The CDR3 consists of 15 residues. The germline V and J ends were trimmed by 4 bases and 11 bases, with 23 bases remaining between them. Per the germline V gene, CDR1 is MGHDK and CDR2 is SYGVNS. The CDR3 loop is CASSVQPPGHRPAFF. In DNA, the CDR3 is TGTGCCAGCAGTGTCCAACCCCCGGGACACCGTCCCGCTTTCTTT.

The chain uses TRBV29-1 and TRBJ2-5; 9 positions match TRBD2. The junction had 8 bases not matched to a gene; V was cut back by 4 bases and J by 5 bases. This CDR3 has 14 amino acids. Germline CDR1 is SQVTM and CDR2 is ANQGSEA. The CDR3, as DNA: TGCAGCGTTGCCTTGGGACTAGCAGCGGAGACCCAGTACTTC. This sequence encodes CSVALGLAAETQYF.

The chain links TRBV5-1 to TRBJ1-3; no firm D call. The V gene's germline CDR1 is SGHRS and CDR2 YFSETQ. V shed 0 bases and J shed 8 bases, with 12 bases lying between them. The CDR3 consists of 14 residues. CDR3 coding DNA: TGCGCCAGCAGCTTGGGGCAACACGCAGACACCATATATTTT. It encodes CASSLGQHADTIYF.

The CDR3 DNA follows: TGTGCCAGCAGTTACGGGGGGACAGGCTATGGCTACACCTTC. Its protein product is CASSYGGTGYGYTF. The chain couples TRBV6-5 to TRBJ1-2; 8 bases fit TRBD1. The CDR3 is made up of 14 amino acids. Germline V CDR1 and CDR2: MNHEY, SVGAGI. Germline trimming cut 2 bases from V and 4 bases from J; bases unmatched to any gene: 3.

This clone was counted only a few times. V usage is TRBV5-4 and J usage is TRBJ2-6, with D uncertain. Trimming shortened V by 0 bases and J by 0 bases, and 4 bases separated the two germline ends. Germline CDR1 SGHNT, CDR2 YYREEE (reference sequence). CDR3 size: 15 residues. The CDR3 spells CASSLVSSGANVLTF. Here the CDR3 DNA reads TGTGCCAGCAGCTTGGTGAGCTCTGGGGCCAACGTCCTGACTTTC. The entire variable domain, with the rest obtained from reference TRBV5-4 and TRBJ2-6, is as follows: ETGVTQSPTHLIKTRGQQVTLRCSSQSGHNTVSWYQQALGQGPQFIFQYYREEENGRGNFPPRFSGLQFPNYSSELNVNALELDDSALYLCASSLVSSGANVLTFGAGSRLTVL.

This sequence joins TRBV5-1 and TRBJ2-1; 8 bases fit TRBD2. This CDR3 region has 16 residues. V was clipped by 5 bases and J by 6 bases; unmatched bases: 13. Germline lookup yields CDR1 SGHRS and CDR2 YFSETQ. The CDR3 sequence is CASRPPSGGSLNEQFF. The CDR3 DNA is TGCGCCAGCAGACCCCCGAGCGGGGGCTCCCTCAATGAGCAGTTCTTC. Using reference TRBV5-1 and TRBJ2-1 for the parts outside the CDR3, the full variable domain is KAGVTQTPRYLIKTRGQQVTLSCSPISGHRSVSWYQQTPGQGLQFLFEYFSETQRNKGNFPGRFSGRQFSNSRSEMNVSTLELGDSALYLCASRPPSGGSLNEQFFGPGTRLTVL.

CDR3 sequence reads: CASSTGTGIFDTDTQYF. CDR3 bases: TGTGCCAGCAGCACCGGGACAGGGATCTTTGACACAGATACGCAGTATTTT. This rearrangement joins TRBV11-2 to TRBJ2-3; 9 bases are shared with TRBD1. V shed 5 bases, J shed 2 bases, and the junction held 11 bases outside the gene matches. This CDR3 spans 17 amino acids. CDR1 and CDR2 (germline): SGHAT, FQNNGV.

The chain has TRBV6-5 and TRBJ1-1; TRBD1 matches 11 bases. Trimming cost V 0 bases and J 3 bases; bases outside gene matches: 3. The CDR3 totals 16 residues. Looked up from germline, CDR1 is MNHEY and CDR2 is SVGAGI. CDR3 sequence (DNA): TGTGCCAGCAGTTACTCGGGACAGGGGGGGGACACTGAAGCTTTCTTT. It encodes CASSYSGQGGDTEAFF.

This chain joins TRBV19 and TRBJ2-7; TRBD1 matches 7 bases. Trimming cost V 4 bases and J 4 bases; bases outside gene matches: 7. CDR3 length: 14 residues. Germline V lookup: CDR1 LNHDA, CDR2 SQIVND (reference sequence). As DNA, the CDR3 is TGTGCCAGTAGTAACAGGGGATCGATGTACGAGCAGTACTTC. Translated: CASSNRGSMYEQYF.

This clone occurred a few times. This chain connects TRBV2 to TRBJ1-4; D remains unclear. The CDR3 spans 13 residues. The V end lost 4 bases, the J end lost 8 bases, and 11 bases lay between the germline ends. CDR1 SNHLY and CDR2 FYNNEI come from the germline V gene. The CDR3 nucleotides read TGTGCCAGCAGTGCCTCTGGGCAAGAAAAACTGTTTTTT. Translation: CASSASGQEKLFF.

The rearrangement joins TRBV5-8 to TRBJ1-3; D unresolved. From germline, CDR1 is SGHTS and CDR2 YDEGEE. The germline V and J ends were trimmed by 9 bases and 1 base, with 8 bases remaining between them. CDR3 length: 12 residues. CDR3 nucleotides: TGTGCCACCCACTCGTCTGGAAACACCATATATTTT. It yields the protein CATHSSGNTIYF.

The genes are TRBV6-5 and TRBJ2-2; 8 nucleotides align to TRBD1. The V gene end was trimmed by 8 bases and the J gene end by 1 base; junction bases not matched to a gene: 6. This CDR3 comprises 15 residues. The germline CDR1 and CDR2 sequences are MNHEY and SVGAGI. The CDR3 sequence is CASRPGTGNTGELFF. The CDR3 DNA reads TGTGCCAGCCGCCCCGGGACAGGGAACACCGGGGAGCTGTTTTTT.

The chain uses TRBV4-2 and TRBJ1-2; TRBD1 matches 9 bases. This CDR3 has 16 amino acids. CDR1 LGHNA and CDR2 YNFKEQ come from the germline V gene. V dropped 2 bases and J dropped 1; count of bases not matched to a gene: 5. The CDR3 is CASSQPDRGVNYGYTF. CDR3 coding DNA: TGTGCCAGCAGCCAACCGGACAGGGGCGTTAACTATGGCTACACCTTC.

The chain couples TRBV4-1 to TRBJ1-1; D is perhaps TRBD1 (6 bases). Trimming cost V 0 bases and J 3 bases, with 23 bases left between them. CDR3 size: 19 residues. The germline CDR1 and CDR2 sequences are MGHRA and YSYEKL. This chain's CDR3 is CASSQEGGGSGKEDTEAFF. In DNA, the CDR3 is TGCGCCAGCAGCCAAGAAGGGGGTGGATCAGGGAAGGAGGACACTGAAGCTTTCTTT.

The chain recombines TRBV4-1 with TRBJ2-4; 9 positions agree with TRBD2. The germline gives CDR1 MGHRA, CDR2 YSYEKL. Trimming cost V 2 bases and J 0 bases; bases outside gene matches: 11. The CDR3 is 19 amino acids. CDR3 nucleotides: TGCGCCAGCAGCCAACCGTCTTGGGGCGGGGGGGAAGCCAAAAACATTCAGTACTTC. Its protein is CASSQPSWGGGEAKNIQYF.

V gene TRBV13 combines with J gene TRBJ2-3, with 11 bases matching TRBD2. The CDR3 runs to 17 residues. V was clipped by 5 bases and J by 5 bases; unmatched bases: 12. Germline CDR1 reads PRHDT; CDR2 reads FYEKMQ (reference sequence). CDR3 in DNA: TGTGCCAGCAGCCTAAGGACTAGCGGGTCCCTGGGAGATACGCAGTATTTT. This encodes CASSLRTSGSLGDTQYF.

The CDR3 loop reads CASSRFQGRGYTF. CDR3 nucleotides: TGTGCCAGCAGCCGATTTCAGGGCCGCGGCTACACCTTC. J is TRBJ1-2 and V is TRBV5-6; a possible D gene is TRBD1 (5 bases). CDR1 is SGHDT, CDR2 YYEEEE, per germline. V was clipped by 4 bases and J by 8 bases, with 15 bases between them. The CDR3 is 13 amino acids.

CDR3 protein: CASSPPPTGITRATNEKLFF. The CDR3 DNA follows: TGTGCCAGCAGTCCCCCCCCGACAGGGATAACAAGGGCAACTAATGAAAAACTGTTTTTT. J is TRBJ1-4 and V is TRBV28; 7 nucleotides align to TRBD1. V trimming: 5 bases; J trimming: 0 bases; junction bases outside the gene matches: 18. This CDR3 is built from 20 residues. Germline loops: CDR1 MDHEN, CDR2 SYDVKM.

V is TRBV5-6 and J is TRBJ2-7, with 7 nucleotides matching TRBD1. CDR1 is SGHDT, CDR2 YYEEEE, per germline. The CDR3 consists of 14 residues. V lost 3 bases, J lost 6 bases, and 9 bases stayed unmatched. CDR3 bases: TGTGCCAGCAGCTGGATAGGACAGGTTGCCGAGCAGTACTTC. Translation gives CASSWIGQVAEQYF. Full variable domain (rest looked up from reference TRBV5-6 and TRBJ2-7): DAGVTQSPTHLIKTRGQQVTLRCSPKSGHDTVSWYQQALGQGPQFIFQYYEEEERQRGNFPDRFSGHQFPNYSSELNVNALLLGDSALYLCASSWIGQVAEQYFGPGTRLTVT.